Sequencing of this T cell receptor beta chain was carried out in a study of blood T cell repertoires in COVID-19. Whole-study context: T cells, B-cell-depleted T cells, or PBMCs provided the cDNA or gDNA that served as material.

Libraries were prepared by immunoSEQ multiplex PCR; TCRdb keeps only in-frame clonotypes and omits some of them. This table has about 23,000 clones, roughly 94% appearing once. From germline, CDR1 is SGHNT and CDR2 YYREEE (reference sequence). This CDR3 contains 13 residues. V lost 3 bases and J lost 4, with 7 bases in between. This receptor was obtained from a woman aged 50 to 65 with active COVID-19. The chain joins TRBV5-4 to TRBJ2-2; no clear D. Material: peripheral blood. The CDR3 DNA reads TGTGCCAGCAGCTACATGTTCACCGGGGAGCTGTTTTTT. Its translation: CASSYMFTGELFF.